This T cell receptor (beta chain) was documented in a study of CD8 T cells in Susac syndrome. Study-level background: When their blood was taken, patients with Susac syndrome were therapy-naive, taking corticosteroids, or taking intravenous immunoglobulin alone.

Random hexamers were used to reverse transcribe an amount of about 0.5 to 1 ug RNA. By means of immunoSEQ multiplex PCR, TCR beta CDR3 spanning 54 Vbeta and 13 Jbeta underwent amplification. TCRdb independently ran MiXCR on the immunoSEQ multiplex PCR reads; one entry per CDR3 protein. The sample contains roughly 200,000 distinct CDR3 sequences, approximately 94% of which appear only once. Comment on this clonotype: Antigen specificity is unknown.

Whole-study results and caveats: Clonal expansion was not observed in the Susac syndrome CD4+ T cell repertoires.

The CDR3 is 13 amino acids. Trimming cost V 8 bases and J 2 bases; bases outside gene matches: 2. Per germline, CDR1 MNHEY and CDR2 SMNVEV (reference sequence). The gene calls are TRBV27 and TRBJ2-3, with 9 bases aligning to TRBD2. This TCR was recovered from a human donor with Susac syndrome. The specimen was CD4+ T cells from PBMCs. As DNA, the CDR3 is TGTGCCAGCCGCGGGGGGGACACAGATACGCAGTATTTT. Its translation: CASRGGDTDTQYF.